This T cell receptor (beta chain) came from a study of blood T cell repertoires in COVID-19 (dated by TCRdb to between 2020 and 2021). About the full investigation: Samples covering the acute and convalescent phases of COVID-19 were provided by collaborators in the United States, Italy and Spain. The prospective study material was composed of cDNA or gDNA derived from T cells, B-cell-depleted T cells, or PBMCs. The dataset comprised deeply sampled blood TCRbeta repertoires from subjects exposed to, actively infected with, or recovered from COVID-19. A freely available public database, intended as a resource for researchers studying the immune response to SARS-CoV-2, is where the repertoires were released. The samples were drawn from two sources: the first 160 participants of the ongoing ImmuneRACE study, and about 1,300 subjects contributed by 6 global collaborators. The sample metadata nearly always contained a de-identified subject ID, COVID-19 status, age in years and sex. HLA class I and class II types, where available, came from metadata supplied by the sample provider rather than from assay-based typing.

The immunoSEQ Assay, a bias-controlled multiplex PCR, was used to amplify TCRbeta CDR3 regions from genomic DNA. On the authors' methods: Nucleated cell counts per sample were estimated from amplification of reference gene primers within the assay. To quantify the absolute abundance of each unique TCRbeta CDR3 rearrangement, sequence reads were collapsed and filtered. For each sample, productive Simpson clonality was calculated as the square root of Simpson's diversity index over productive rearrangements. TCRdb limited this immuneACCESS table to in-frame rearrangements with V and J called. A share of clones is missing; checked studies link under half to unresolved V genes, and the rest is unexplained. Clone size and V and J calls were adopted from that table, with D and trimming inferred from the DNA. This sample comprises roughly 140,000 clones, more than 75% of them detected only once. The ten biggest clones cover about 10% of the sample.

Results and caveats for the whole study, not just this receptor: The amount of clinical and demographic metadata varied by source and participant and was provided uncurated.

Taken from the germline V gene (reference sequence), the CDR1 and CDR2 loops are LNHDA and SQIVND. Taken from cysteine to phenylalanine, the CDR3 has 17 residues. Here the CDR3 DNA is all that survives: 51 bases in frame from base 1. Trimming takes 3 bases off V and 4 bases off J; junction bases not matched to a gene: 9. This clone has just one count. Its antigen specificity is not known. The record has no base qualities; no much larger clone is one base away. Participants in the prospective study were aged roughly 18 to 90 years, lived in under 30 United States geographic areas, and enrolled through a virtual design. To assign participants to cohorts, the prospective study relied on clinical history that participants themselves reported in a screening survey and a study questionnaire. Recovered participants in ImmuneRACE Cohort 3 were defined by two consecutive negative NP/OP PCR tests, clearance by a healthcare professional, or resolution of symptoms. Each participant in the prospective study had whole blood, serum and a nasopharyngeal or oropharyngeal swab collected by mobile phlebotomists. Prospective study participants could optionally give additional blood draws and questionnaires over a roughly 2-month period. Before DNA extraction, prospective study blood samples were shipped either frozen or at room temperature.

This chain joins TRBV19 to TRBJ2-5, and TRBD2 matches 12 of the central bases. This receptor was identified in a man aged 55 to 69 who had recovered from COVID-19. The specimen sequenced was PBMCs or T cells enriched from blood (not recorded which). The bases are TGTGCCAGTAGTATTAGAAGCGAGGGACTAGCGGGAGAGACCCAGTACTTC. Translation gives CASSIRSEGLAGETQYF.